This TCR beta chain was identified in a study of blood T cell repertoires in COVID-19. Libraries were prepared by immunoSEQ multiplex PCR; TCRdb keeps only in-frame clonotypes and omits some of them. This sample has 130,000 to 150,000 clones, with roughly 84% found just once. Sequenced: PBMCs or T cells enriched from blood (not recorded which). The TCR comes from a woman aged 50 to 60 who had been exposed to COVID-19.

CDR3 in DNA: TGCGCCAGCAGTGAAAGTAACAGGGCCTACGAGCAGTACTTC. This gives the protein CASSESNRAYEQYF. This chain links TRBV10-1 with TRBJ2-7, with D possibly being TRBD1 (6 bases). CDR3 length: 14 residues. V lost 3 bases and J 2 bases, leaving 11 bases between the germline ends. The germline gives CDR1 WNHNN, CDR2 SYGVQD (reference sequence).